The 32 T cell receptor beta chains below were found in one sample sequenced in a study of cytomegalovirus exposure and HLA in healthy donors. PCR involved 60 Vbeta and 13 Jbeta primers. Profiling relied on immunoSEQ multiplex PCR, and the TCRdb table lists in-frame clones only, not all of them. Among 110,000 to 150,000 clones listed, roughly 65% were seen once. Sequencing was carried out using PBMCs. The receptors derive from a woman in her 30s in good health and CMV-seronegative.

CDR3 region: CASSSGDGQPQHF. In nucleotides, the CDR3 is TGTGCCAGCAGTTCCGGGGATGGTCAGCCCCAGCATTTT. The genes are TRBV7-9 and TRBJ1-5; D gene unclear. V lost 6 bases to trimming and J lost 6 bases, with 12 bases between them. The CDR3 runs to 13 residues. Germline CDR1 reads SEHNR; CDR2 reads FQNEAQ (reference sequence). Together with reference TRBV7-9 and TRBJ1-5, the CDR3 gives the full variable domain: DTGVSQNPRHKITKRGQNVTFRCDPISEHNRLYWYRQTLGQGPEFLTYFQNEAQLEKSRLLSDRFSAERPKGSFSTLEIQRTEQGDSAMYLCASSSGDGQPQHFGDGTRLSIL.

The CDR3 loop reads CASSVDPGQGDVYEQYF. The DNA for the CDR3 is TGTGCCAGCAGCGTAGACCCGGGACAGGGGGATGTTTACGAGCAGTACTTC. V is TRBV9 and J is TRBJ2-7; TRBD1 matches at 11 bases. In germline, CDR1 is SGDLS, CDR2 YYNGEE. Trimming removed 0 bases from V and 4 bases from J; junction bases left unmatched: 9. The CDR3 spans 17 residues.

This chain links TRBV6-1 with TRBJ2-7; 9 bases are a match to TRBD1. Germline V gives CDR1 MNHNS, CDR2 SASEGT. The length of the CDR3 is 16 residues. V lost 1 base to trimming and J lost 7 bases; unmatched junction nucleotides: 11. The CDR3: CASSEVQGAGSGEQYF. CDR3 in DNA: TGTGCCAGCAGTGAAGTACAGGGGGCAGGTAGCGGTGAGCAGTACTTC.

The V gene is TRBV4-2, the J gene TRBJ2-7; 11 nucleotides line up with TRBD2. The junction had 8 bases not matched to a gene; V was cut back by 0 bases and J by 4 bases. Germline loops: CDR1 LGHNA, CDR2 YNFKEQ. This CDR3 has 17 residues. This chain's CDR3 is CASSQEGPTSGSYEQYF. The DNA of the CDR3 is TGTGCCAGCAGCCAAGAAGGGCCAACTAGCGGGAGTTACGAGCAGTACTTC.

This chain uses TRBV11-3 with TRBJ2-2, with D perhaps matching TRBD2 (6 bases). Germline V CDR1 and CDR2: SGHNT, YENEEA. V was shortened by 4 bases and J by 0 bases, with 12 bases between the two germline ends. This CDR3 region has 16 residues. The CDR3 DNA reads as TGTGCCAGCAGCTGGGGACTCTCTACGAACACCGGGGAGCTGTTTTTT. It translates to CASSWGLSTNTGELFF. The variable domain in full, with the rest retrieved from reference TRBV11-3 and TRBJ2-2, is EAGVVQSPRYKIIEKKQPVAFWCNPISGHNTLYWYLQNLGQGPELLIRYENEEAVDDSQLPKDRFSAERLKGVDSTLKIQPAELGDSAVYLCASSWGLSTNTGELFFGEGSRLTVL.

CDR3 sequence reads: CASGGRLVEQYF. DNA of the CDR3: TGTGCCAGCGGAGGACGCCTGGTCGAGCAGTACTTC. The chain carries TRBV28 and TRBJ2-7; possibly TRBD2 for D (5 bases). CDR1 is MDHEN and CDR2 is SYDVKM in the germline V gene. The V end was cut by 8 bases, the J end by 6 bases, with 14 bases between. The CDR3 sequence is 12 residues long. Variable domain in full (rest from reference TRBV28 and TRBJ2-7): DVKVTQSSRYLVKRTGEKVFLECVQDMDHENMFWYRQDPGLGLRLIYFSYDVKMKEKGDIPEGYSVSREKKERFSLILESASTNQTSMYLCASGGRLVEQYFGPGTRLTVT.

V usage is TRBV5-1 and J usage is TRBJ1-2; D gene unclear. The CDR3 is 16 amino acids. The germline CDR1 and CDR2 sequences are SGHRS and YFSETQ. V was trimmed by 4 bases and J by 0 bases, leaving 16 bases between them. CDR3: CASSQTPTQTNYGYTF. For the CDR3, the DNA is TGCGCCAGCAGCCAAACCCCGACACAAACTAACTATGGCTACACCTTC.

This chain uses TRBV9 with TRBJ1-1; D gene unclear. The CDR3 totals 13 residues. Between the trimmed V and J ends, which lost 0 bases and 0 bases, there was a span of 3 bases. Germline-derived CDR1 and CDR2 are SGDLS and YYNGEE. Written as DNA, the CDR3 is TGTGCCAGCAGCGTAGCATTGAACACTGAAGCTTTCTTT. It specifies CASSVALNTEAFF.

This clone has only a few counts. The chain is built from TRBV4-1 and TRBJ2-7; no clear D gene. Germline CDR1 MGHRA, CDR2 YSYEKL. This CDR3 is built from 15 residues. V dropped 4 bases and J dropped 2 bases, with 15 bases sitting between them. CDR3 region: CASSPEAETAYEQYF. Written as DNA, the CDR3 is TGCGCCAGCAGCCCTGAGGCGGAGACCGCCTACGAGCAGTACTTC.

V is TRBV10-3 and J is TRBJ2-1, with 7 bases identical to TRBD2. V lost 2 bases and J lost 9; bases outside the gene matches: 7. Per the germline V gene, CDR1 is ENHRY and CDR2 is SYGVKD. The CDR3 contains 14 residues. CDR3 nucleotides: TGTGCCATCAGTGAGGGGGGAGGGCGGGGTGAGCAGTTCTTC. The encoded protein is CAISEGGGRGEQFF.

This clone was picked up a small number of times. The chain carries TRBV29-1 and TRBJ2-4, with 9 bases lining up with TRBD2. With V trimmed by 6 bases and J by 1 base, 4 bases remained unmatched. This CDR3 is built from 14 residues. Germline V lookup: CDR1 SQVTM, CDR2 ANQGSEA. This CDR3 is CSVRSGGAKNIQYF. DNA of the CDR3: TGCAGCGTCCGGAGCGGGGGGGCCAAAAACATTCAGTACTTC.

This chain connects TRBV25-1 to TRBJ2-7; no definite D call. This CDR3 is 14 amino acids long. The germline V gene has CDR1 MGHDK and CDR2 SYGVNS. V was shortened by 8 bases and J by 3 bases, with 17 bases between the two germline ends. CDR3 DNA sequence: TGTGCCAGCGGTCGAGCTGCGAGCTACTACGAGCAGTACTTC. Amino acids: CASGRAASYYEQYF.

The gene calls are TRBV4-2 and TRBJ1-3, with 7 bases matching TRBD1. The V segment lost 0 bases and the J segment 3 bases; nucleotides outside the gene matches: 8. There are 17 residues in the CDR3. CDR1 LGHNA and CDR2 YNFKEQ come from the germline V gene. The CDR3 coding sequence is TGTGCCAGCAGCCAAGATCTGTTAGGGGGCCTTGGAAACACCATATATTTT. Amino acid sequence: CASSQDLLGGLGNTIYF.

The count of this clone is one. This chain uses TRBV5-1 with TRBJ1-4, with 10 bases aligning to TRBD1. Per germline, CDR1 SGHRS and CDR2 YFSETQ. The J segment lost 3 bases and the V segment lost 4 bases, leaving 9 bases of the junction unmatched. This CDR3 has 17 amino acids. The CDR3 reads CASSARQGAFANEKLFF. CDR3 in DNA: TGCGCCAGCAGCGCCCGACAGGGGGCATTTGCTAATGAAAAACTGTTTTTT.

The table lists this clone with a count of one. This rearrangement joins TRBV28 to TRBJ1-2; D is ambiguous. The V gene's germline CDR1 is MDHEN and CDR2 SYDVKM. The CDR3 is made up of 11 amino acids. V lost 3 bases and J lost 6, with 5 bases in between. Here the CDR3 DNA reads TGTGCCAGCAGTTTTGGCCATGGCTACACCTTC. Translated, it gives CASSFGHGYTF.

The rearrangement links TRBV6-1 to TRBJ1-2, with D possibly being TRBD1 (6 bases). The V end lost 6 bases, the J end lost 4 bases, and 12 bases lay between the germline ends. CDR1 and CDR2 from the germline V gene are MNHNS and SASEGT. The CDR3 is 13 residues long. In DNA form, the CDR3 reads TGTGCCAGCAGAGAACAGGGCTTCTATGGCTACACCTTC. Protein product: CASREQGFYGYTF.

CDR3 bases: TGCAGCGTTAACAGGGGCCATGGCTACACCTTC. It is translated as CSVNRGHGYTF. V and J are TRBV29-1 and TRBJ1-2; 7 bases are shared with TRBD1. Germline-derived CDR1 and CDR2 are SQVTM and ANQGSEA. CDR3 length: 11 residues. V was clipped by 5 bases and J by 6 bases; unmatched bases: 3.

This rearrangement joins TRBV28 to TRBJ1-2, with a possible D match to TRBD1 (6 bases). The CDR3 length is 14 residues. CDR1 is MDHEN, CDR2 SYDVKM, per germline. The V and J ends lost 3 bases and 1 base respectively, with 9 bases between them. CDR3 coding DNA: TGTGCCAGCAGTTTGGGGGCAGATAACTATGGCTACACCTTC. Translation: CASSLGADNYGYTF.

This sequence joins TRBV9 and TRBJ1-4, with TRBD1 matching 10 bases. The CDR3 has 13 amino acids. Germline V gives CDR1 SGDLS, CDR2 YYNGEE. The V and J ends lost 2 bases and 11 bases, in that order; junction bases with no gene match: 3. As DNA, the CDR3 is TGTGCCAGCAGCGTTAAGGACAGGGGGAAACTGTTTTTT. Amino acid sequence: CASSVKDRGKLFF.

The chain couples TRBV2 to TRBJ1-6; D possibly corresponds to TRBD1 (6 bases). Looked up from germline, CDR1 is SNHLY and CDR2 is FYNNEI. Trimming stripped 8 bases from V and 8 bases from J, with 16 bases between. The CDR3 runs to 14 residues. Written as DNA, the CDR3 is TGTGCCAGCGGGGGGGCGCGAGGGGATTCACCCCTCCACTTT. Translating it yields CASGGARGDSPLHF.

This sequence joins TRBV18 and TRBJ1-2, with TRBD1 matching over 7 bases. This CDR3 has 13 residues. Germline trimming cut 6 bases from V and 6 bases from J; bases unmatched to any gene: 7. Germline V CDR1 and CDR2: KGHSH, LQKENI. The CDR3 reads CASSRGPDDGYTF. As DNA, the CDR3 is TGTGCCAGCTCGAGGGGGCCCGACGATGGCTACACCTTC.

The chain recombines TRBV30 with TRBJ1-1; 9 bases match TRBD1. This CDR3 has 12 residues. Germline CDR1 reads GTSNPN; CDR2 reads SVGIG (reference sequence). With V trimmed by 0 bases and J by 11 bases, 4 bases remained unmatched. CDR3 residues: CAWSVTGTGAFF. DNA for the CDR3: TGTGCCTGGAGTGTCACCGGGACAGGGGCTTTCTTT.

This clone was detected only once. The chain couples TRBV30 to TRBJ1-2; 9 nucleotides line up with TRBD1. The V gene's germline CDR1 is GTSNPN and CDR2 SVGIG (reference sequence). V gave up 8 bases and J gave up 5 bases; unmatched junction bases: 12. The CDR3 loop spans 14 amino acids. The CDR3: CAGPRGQGDYGYTF. The CDR3 DNA follows: TGTGCCGGACCTAGGGGACAGGGAGATTATGGCTACACCTTC. The complete variable domain, with remaining parts taken from reference TRBV30 and TRBJ1-2, reads SQTIHQWPATLVQPVGSPLSLECTVEGTSNPNLYWYRQAAGRGLQLLFYSVGIGQISSEVPQNLSASRPQDRQFILSSKKLLLSDSGFYLCAGPRGQGDYGYTFGSGTRLTVV.

This clone came up a few times. The chain combines TRBV23-1 with TRBJ2-7; 10 positions match TRBD1. TRBV23-1 qualifies as an ORF whose function is uncertain. V shed 6 bases, J shed 0 bases, and the junction held 5 bases outside the gene matches. The CDR3 has 15 amino acids. CDR3 in amino acids: CASSQDRGHSYEQYV. CDR3 sequence (DNA): TGCGCCAGCAGCCAAGACAGGGGGCACTCCTACGAGCAGTACGTC.

This chain connects TRBV6-5 to TRBJ1-1; D is unresolved. The CDR3 is 14 residues long. The germline V and J ends were trimmed by 6 bases and 1 base, with 12 bases remaining between them. CDR1 and CDR2 (germline): MNHEY, SVGAGI. The CDR3 loop is CASRQQLQNTEAFF. The CDR3 nucleotides read TGTGCCAGCAGGCAACAGTTGCAGAACACTGAAGCTTTCTTT.

The J gene is TRBJ2-4, the V gene TRBV7-2, with 7 positions matching TRBD1. The germline V gene encodes CDR1 SGHTA and CDR2 FQGNSA. The ends lost 4 bases at V and 6 bases at J; junction bases unmatched: 9. The CDR3 extends over 15 amino acids. The CDR3 sequence is CASSSTTGPRNIQYF. The CDR3 bases are TGTGCCAGCAGCTCGACGACAGGGCCTAGAAACATTCAGTACTTC.

This chain connects TRBV6-1 to TRBJ2-2; D is perhaps TRBD2 (6 bases). V was clipped by 2 bases and J by 4 bases, with 11 bases between them. CDR1 and CDR2 from the germline V gene are MNHNS and SASEGT. The CDR3 spans 15 residues. The DNA of the CDR3 is TGTGCCAGCAGTGAATCGATGGAGGGCACCGGGGAGCTGTTTTTT. This translates into CASSESMEGTGELFF.

The rearrangement links TRBV11-3 to TRBJ2-1; D unresolved. This CDR3 contains 14 residues. V lost 0 bases, J lost 3 bases, and 6 bases lay in between. Germline loops: CDR1 SGHNT, CDR2 YENEEA. CDR3 coding DNA: TGTGCCAGCAGCTTAGATTCGTACTACAATGAGCAGTTCTTC. Amino acids: CASSLDSYYNEQFF.

This clone was counted once. CDR3 nucleotide sequence: TGCGCCAGCCCGACTAGCGGTAGCTCCTACGAGCAGTACTTC. Residues: CASPTSGSSYEQYF. The chain uses TRBV10-1 and TRBJ2-7; 9 bases fit TRBD2. This CDR3 contains 14 residues. Germline CDR1 and CDR2: WNHNN and SYGVQD (reference sequence). The trim removed 8 bases at V and 0 bases at J, leaving 5 bases unmatched.

The chain uses TRBV7-3 and TRBJ2-2; 14 positions agree with TRBD2. V lost 3 bases to trimming and J lost 5 bases; unmatched junction nucleotides: 11. The CDR3 sequence is 19 residues long. Per the germline V gene, CDR1 is SGHTA and CDR2 is FQGTGA. The CDR3 protein is CASSFHGLAGGTKTGELFF. DNA for the CDR3: TGTGCCAGCAGCTTCCACGGACTAGCGGGGGGTACAAAAACCGGGGAGCTGTTTTTT.

J is TRBJ2-5 and V is TRBV28, with a weak D call TRBD2 (6 bases). The J call is doubtful: the DNA matches TRBJ2-7 better. Germline CDR1 is MDHEN and CDR2 is SYDVKM. CDR3 length: 16 amino acids. The CDR3 bases are TGTGCCAGCAAACTAGCCAGCGCCGGATACACCTACGAGCAGTACTTC. It codes for CASKLASAGYTYEQYF.

This chain links TRBV6-5 with TRBJ2-7; D remains ambiguous. V was pared by 4 bases and J by 2 bases, with 9 bases between. Germline V gives CDR1 MNHEY, CDR2 SVGAGI. This CDR3 has 13 amino acids. CDR3 bases: TGTGCCAGCAGTTCGGCGACTCCCTACGAGCAGTACGTC. It translates to CASSSATPYEQYV.